A selection of T cell receptor beta chains follows, all from one sample in a study of CXCR3-negative and CXCR3-positive naive CD8 T cells. TCRdb re-called the 5' RACE reads; one entry per CDR3 protein, DNA not given. Its table records around 60,000 distinct CDR3 sequences. Sample: naive CXCR3+ CD8+ T cells from blood. All receptors come from a human donor in good health. Some clones in this sample may be carry-over from other donors' samples. Each CDR3 is given with its conserved first and last residue. The order of the fields is CDR3 length, V gene, J gene, CDR3 protein.

length: 15
V: TRBV29-1
J: TRBJ2-7
CDR3: CSVEDPAGPPYEQYF

length: 12
V: TRBV20-1
J: TRBJ2-1
CDR3: CSARDLAGEQFF

length: 14
V: TRBV9
J: TRBJ1-5
CDR3: CASSIRGLDQPQHF

length: 11
V: TRBV2
J: TRBJ1-1
CDR3: CASSDAGEAFF

length: 16
V: TRBV6-2/TRBV6-3
J: TRBJ1-1
CDR3: CASSSTDGPLNTEAFF

length: 15
V: TRBV7-2
J: TRBJ2-1
CDR3: CASSSSVWGANEQFF

length: 12
V: TRBV2
J: TRBJ2-5
CDR3: CATLGGPETQYF

length: 13
V: TRBV19
J: TRBJ1-1
CDR3: CASSLGKNTEAFF

length: 15
V: TRBV9
J: TRBJ2-1
CDR3: CASSVGGESYNEQFF

length: 12
V: TRBV10-3
J: TRBJ2-7
CDR3: CAISEPPREQYF

length: 12
V: TRBV29-1
J: TRBJ1-2
CDR3: CSVPGQNYGYTF

length: 15
V: TRBV7-8
J: TRBJ2-7
CDR3: CASSWTSGGEVEQYF

length: 11
V: TRBV29-1
J: TRBJ2-7
CDR3: CSVDLGTEQYF

length: 17
V: TRBV12-3/TRBV12-4
J: TRBJ1-2
CDR3: CASSFGSDLYVTVGYTF

length: 15
V: TRBV9
J: TRBJ2-1
CDR3: CASSVEGVGYNEQFF

length: 15
V: TRBV20-1
J: TRBJ1-1
CDR3: CSAPVPGPLNTEAFF

length: 15
V: TRBV4-3
J: TRBJ2-1
CDR3: CASSQDPLTYNEQFF

length: 15
V: TRBV7-3
J: TRBJ2-1
CDR3: CASSLTRGSYNEQFF

length: 13
V: TRBV5-1
J: TRBJ2-1
CDR3: CASSVLGWDEQFF

length: 15
V: TRBV6-5
J: TRBJ2-5
CDR3: CASTQWEGSQETQYF

length: 13
V: TRBV10-3
J: TRBJ2-7
CDR3: CAISTANPYEQYF

length: 13
V: TRBV20-1
J: TRBJ1-1
CDR3: CSADDRVNTEAFF

length: 15
V: TRBV7-9
J: TRBJ2-7
CDR3: CASSFWQGALNEQYF

length: 13
V: TRBV12-3/TRBV12-4
J: TRBJ1-1
CDR3: CAIHASQLTEAFF

length: 18
V: TRBV20-1
J: TRBJ1-2
CDR3: CSARDSLTAAAINYGYTF

length: 15
V: TRBV4-3
J: TRBJ2-5
CDR3: CASSHYLGRTETQYF

length: 16
V: TRBV7-9
J: TRBJ1-4
CDR3: CASSLDGDRGNEKLFF

length: 14
V: TRBV23-1
J: TRBJ1-1
CDR3: CASSPTEVNTEAFF